This TCR beta chain appears in the sequencing data of a study of blood T cells in healthy people across ages. Study-level findings and limits: Unsorted PBMCs blocked a conclusive comparison of naive and antigen-experienced cells. Strong correlation was found linking TCR beta diversity to naive T cell percentage.

Staff drew around 10 milliliters of peripheral blood from each donor. On this clonotype itself: Its antigen is currently unknown.

With a J-beta primer mix and a sample-barcoded 5' primer, a second PCR ran roughly 7 to 11 cycles. MiXCR was run by TCRdb on the 5' RACE reads, yielding one entry per CDR3 protein. The sample contains approximately 1,000,000 distinct CDR3 sequences, more than 30% of which appear only once. Germline CDR1 SGDLS, CDR2 YYNGEE. Between the trimmed V and J ends, which lost 0 bases and 6 bases, there was a span of 12 bases. This CDR3 is 14 amino acids long. This clonotype originated in a man between 18 and 29 years old in good health. This chain joins TRBV9 and TRBJ1-2; D gene ambiguous. Material for sequencing was blood. The chain's CDR3 is CASSVVGSNHGYTF. The CDR3, as DNA: TGTGCCAGCAGCGTAGTGGGCAGCAACCATGGCTACACCTTC.